A single sample gave rise to the 12 T cell receptor beta chains below, sequenced in a study of PD-1 blockade in classical Hodgkin lymphoma. Sequencing was performed with immunoSEQ multiplex PCR; in TCRdb, only in-frame clones are kept and a portion is missing. Found here are about 17,000 clones, under 85% of them singletons; the top ten hold roughly 4.4%. Every patient experienced relapse after autologous stem cell transplantation, and brentuximab vedotin exposure varied. The material was peripheral blood mononuclear cells (PBMCs), obtained at baseline. These receptors all come from a human donor with classical Hodgkin lymphoma.

The rearrangement joins TRBV11-3 to TRBJ2-3, with D perhaps being TRBD1 or TRBD2 (5 bases each). The ends were cut back, 5 bases at V and 2 bases at J, with 20 bases in the middle. CDR1 and CDR2 from the germline V gene are SGHNT and YENEEA. The CDR3 runs to 17 residues. The CDR3 loop reads CASSHGRGAGPTDTQYF. CDR3 sequence (DNA): TGTGCCAGCAGCCATGGAAGGGGCGCGGGCCCCACAGATACGCAGTATTTT.

The count of this clone is one. The CDR3: CASSLGLREGTEAFF. Written as DNA, the CDR3 is TGTGCCAGCAGCTTGGGTCTCCGCGAAGGGACTGAAGCTTTCTTT. This chain links TRBV5-6 with TRBJ1-1, with no clear D. Trimming shortened V by 0 bases and J by 5 bases, and 14 bases separated the two germline ends. The CDR3 contains 15 residues. The germline V gene encodes CDR1 SGHDT and CDR2 YYEEEE.

The genes are TRBV11-2 and TRBJ2-7; D tentatively fits TRBD1 or TRBD2 (5 bases each). The CDR3 has 13 amino acids. From germline, CDR1 is SGHAT and CDR2 FQNNGV. V lost 0 bases and J 7 bases, leaving 10 bases between the germline ends. In DNA form, the CDR3 reads TGTGCCAGCAGCTTAGATACGGGACGGGAGCAGTACTTC. Protein product: CASSLDTGREQYF. Together with reference TRBV11-2 and TRBJ2-7, the CDR3 gives the full variable domain: EAGVAQSPRYKIIEKRQSVAFWCNPISGHATLYWYQQILGQGPKLLIQFQNNGVVDDSQLPKDRFSAERLKGVDSTLKIQPAKLEDSAVYLCASSLDTGREQYFGPGTRLTVT.

The chain carries TRBV6-6 and TRBJ1-1; D may be TRBD1 (6 bases). The germline CDR1 and CDR2 sequences are MNHNY and SVGAGI (reference sequence). This CDR3 is built from 16 residues. V dropped 2 bases and J dropped 2 bases, with 15 bases sitting between them. CDR3 residues: CASSYTLTGSNTEAFF. For the CDR3, the DNA is TGTGCCAGCAGTTACACCCTCACAGGGAGCAACACTGAAGCTTTCTTT.

The V gene is TRBV19, the J gene TRBJ2-3, with a tentative D call TRBD2 (5 bases). CDR3 size: 13 residues. Germline V gene lookup returns CDR1 LNHDA and CDR2 SQIVND (reference sequence). V dropped 3 bases and J dropped 4 bases, with 8 bases sitting between them. CDR3 nucleotides: TGTGCCAGTAGTATGAGGGCACCAGATACGCAGTATTTT. It is translated as CASSMRAPDTQYF.

The CDR3 bases are TGTGCCAGCAGCGCGGGACTAGCGGGAGATTGGTATGAGCAGTTCTTC. Translation gives CASSAGLAGDWYEQFF. The V gene is TRBV9, the J gene TRBJ2-1, with 14 bases matching TRBD2. J lost 8 bases, V lost 3 bases, and 7 bases had no gene match. The CDR3 has 16 residues. Germline CDR1 and CDR2: SGDLS and YYNGEE.

The CDR3 is CASSKVSSSSRTGKVGETQYF. The CDR3 region has the DNA TGTGCCAGCAGCAAAGTAAGCTCCAGTTCCCGGACAGGAAAAGTCGGAGAGACCCAGTACTTC. The chain combines TRBV21-1 with TRBJ2-5; no DNA check was done on the table's D call, TRBD1. TRBV21-1 is listed as a pseudogene. This CDR3 has 21 residues.

CDR3 protein: CASSSGNRVDASGANVLTF. CDR3 coding DNA: TGCGCCAGCAGCAGCGGGAACAGGGTTGATGCATCGGGGGCCAACGTCCTGACTTTC. V is TRBV5-1 and J is TRBJ2-6; the D gene is possibly TRBD2 (7 bases). From germline, CDR1 is SGHRS and CDR2 YFSETQ. The CDR3 has 19 residues. Between the trimmed V and J ends, which lost 4 bases and 4 bases, there was a span of 24 bases.

Concerning this clone: This sample also contains other DNA sequences that code for the same CDR3. The rearrangement links TRBV5-1 to TRBJ2-1, with TRBD2 identical over 10 bases. Losses at the gene ends were 0 bases for V and 5 bases for J; bases not matched to a gene: 2. CDR1 and CDR2 (germline): SGHRS, YFSETQ. The CDR3 is made up of 15 amino acids. The CDR3 DNA reads as TGCGCCAGCAGCTTGGGGACTAGCGGAAACAATGAGCAGTTCTTC. Translated, it gives CASSLGTSGNNEQFF.

The chain uses TRBV7-9 and TRBJ2-1, with a weak D call TRBD2 (5 bases). The germline CDR1 and CDR2 sequences are SEHNR and FQNEAQ (reference sequence). V lost 5 bases and J 7 bases, leaving 21 bases between the germline ends. The CDR3 totals 16 residues. This chain's CDR3 is CASSPPPPRGQNEQFF. CDR3 in DNA: TGTGCCAGCAGCCCCCCACCCCCGCGAGGGCAGAATGAGCAGTTCTTC.

This clone turned up a few times. This chain links TRBV6-6 with TRBJ1-2; 7 bases agree with TRBD1. Germline V gives CDR1 MNHNY, CDR2 SVGAGI (reference sequence). V shed 6 bases and J 2 bases; nucleotides not matched to a gene: 6. The CDR3 length is 14 residues. The CDR3 nucleotides are TGTGCCAGCAGCGACAGGGATAAGAACTATGGCTACACCTTC. This translates into CASSDRDKNYGYTF.

This clone has only one observation. This sequence joins TRBV5-5 and TRBJ1-2; the match to TRBD1 covers 9 bases. Germline V gene sequence: CDR1 SGHKS, CDR2 YYEKEE (reference sequence). The CDR3 spans 16 residues. The J segment lost 6 bases and the V segment lost 2 bases, leaving 11 bases of the junction unmatched. The DNA of the CDR3 is TGTGCCAGCAGCTTTCTGGGACAGGGAGGGAACGATGGCTACACCTTC. Residues: CASSFLGQGGNDGYTF.